A single sample gave rise to the 30 T cell receptor beta chains below, sequenced in a study of cytomegalovirus exposure and HLA in healthy donors. Researchers ran the PCR with 60 Vbeta and 13 Jbeta primers. Libraries were prepared by immunoSEQ multiplex PCR; TCRdb keeps only in-frame clonotypes and omits some of them. This sample has some 200,000 clones, with roughly 80% found just once. Sequenced material: PBMCs. The receptors were gathered from a man aged 35-49 years in good health and CMV-seropositive.

This chain uses TRBV19 with TRBJ1-5; 8 nucleotides align to TRBD1. The CDR3 consists of 15 residues. Per germline, CDR1 LNHDA and CDR2 SQIVND (reference sequence). The junction had 4 bases not matched to a gene; V was cut back by 3 bases and J by 3 bases. Here the CDR3 reads CASSIRQGSNQPQHF. CDR3 DNA: TGTGCCAGTAGTATCCGACAGGGGTCCAATCAGCCCCAGCATTTT.

The chain couples TRBV7-6 to TRBJ2-7; 11 bases are shared with TRBD1. The CDR3 spans 17 residues. Germline CDR1 SGHVS, CDR2 FNYEAQ. V trimming: 0 bases; J trimming: 0 bases; junction bases outside the gene matches: 4. CDR3 DNA: TGTGCCAGCAGCTTAGCTTCGGGACAGGGGGTCTCCTACGAGCAGTACTTC. Residues: CASSLASGQGVSYEQYF.

The chain joins TRBV18 to TRBJ1-1; 9 bases match TRBD1. The junction had 4 bases not matched to a gene; V was cut back by 5 bases and J by 6 bases. Germline V lookup: CDR1 KGHSH, CDR2 LQKENI. The CDR3 covers 13 residues. The CDR3: CASSAGTGPEAFF. In DNA form, the CDR3 reads TGTGCCAGCTCAGCCGGGACAGGGCCTGAAGCTTTCTTT.

This clone was detected only once. The junction does not match germline at one end; this may be a read error. The CDR3 here is CASSLEQGVAYEQYF. For the CDR3, the DNA is TGTGCTAGCAGCTTAGAACAGGGGGTGGCCTACGAGCAGTACTTC. The rearrangement links TRBV7-7 to TRBJ2-7; 8 nucleotides align to TRBD1. Germline V gene sequence: CDR1 SSHAT, CDR2 FNYEAQ (reference sequence). This CDR3 comprises 15 residues.

This clone was detected once. The V and J genes are TRBV7-2 and TRBJ1-2, with D possibly being TRBD1 (6 bases). The V and J ends lost 8 bases and 2 bases respectively, with 9 bases between them. Germline CDR1 is SGHTA and CDR2 is FQGNSA. This CDR3 comprises 12 residues. The CDR3 bases are TGTGCCAGCTTGGGGGCCAACTATGGCTACACCTTC. Its protein product is CASLGANYGYTF.

The V and J genes are TRBV30 and TRBJ2-5, with 10 bases matching TRBD2. The germline CDR1 and CDR2 sequences are GTSNPN and SVGIG (reference sequence). The V segment lost 3 bases and the J segment 4 bases; nucleotides outside the gene matches: 5. This CDR3 is 14 amino acids long. The CDR3 loop reads CAWSRTSGGETQYF. The CDR3 nucleotides are TGTGCCTGGAGCCGGACTAGCGGAGGAGAGACCCAGTACTTC.

J is TRBJ2-5 and V is TRBV7-9; maybe TRBD2 (5 bases). Trimming removed 4 bases at V and 5 bases at J, with 14 bases between. Germline V gene lookup returns CDR1 SEHNR and CDR2 FQNEAQ (reference sequence). The CDR3 has 14 residues. The CDR3 loop is CASSSTISDETQYF. CDR3 DNA: TGTGCCAGCAGCTCGACTATCTCGGACGAGACCCAGTACTTC.

The chain links TRBV19 to TRBJ2-1; D might be TRBD2 (7 bases). CDR3 size: 16 residues. Germline V gives CDR1 LNHDA, CDR2 SQIVND (reference sequence). V lost 4 bases and J 6 bases, leaving 19 bases between the germline ends. In DNA, the CDR3 is TGTGCCAGTAGTACCCCTGGGGGGCCGGGGGGCAATGAGCAGTTCTTC. Its translation is CASSTPGGPGGNEQFF.

The rearrangement joins TRBV25-1 to TRBJ2-7; 10 nucleotides align to TRBD2. The CDR3 runs to 14 residues. V lost 6 bases, J lost 2 bases, and 4 bases stayed unmatched. Germline assignment: CDR1 MGHDK and CDR2 SYGVNS. CDR3 residues: CASRTSGVTYEQYF. Written as DNA, the CDR3 is TGTGCCAGCAGAACTAGCGGGGTAACCTACGAGCAGTACTTC.

The chain's CDR3 is CASSFTGDQETQYF. The DNA of the CDR3 is TGTGCCAGCAGCTTCACCGGGGACCAAGAGACCCAGTACTTC. The chain has TRBV7-9 and TRBJ2-5; D is possibly TRBD2 (5 bases). Trimming took 3 bases from V and 0 from J, leaving 8 bases between them. The CDR3 has 14 residues. Germline-derived CDR1 and CDR2 are SEHNR and FQNEAQ (reference sequence).

The DNA of the CDR3 is TGTGCCAGCAGCTTACCTGGACAGGGGGCTGGGGGCTACACCTTC. Translating gives CASSLPGQGAGGYTF. This chain uses TRBV7-9 with TRBJ1-2; 11 bases fit TRBD1. Germline V gives CDR1 SEHNR, CDR2 FQNEAQ (reference sequence). Trimming removed 2 bases from V and 8 bases from J; junction bases left unmatched: 7. This CDR3 region has 15 residues.

This chain connects TRBV7-2 to TRBJ2-3, with D maybe TRBD2 (6 bases). V lost 5 bases and J lost 3, with 9 bases in between. This CDR3 region has 13 residues. CDR1 is SGHTA and CDR2 is FQGNSA in the germline V gene. CDR3 in amino acids: CASSRLVTDTQYF. The CDR3 coding sequence is TGTGCCAGCAGCCGACTAGTGACAGATACGCAGTATTTT.

The rearrangement links TRBV7-3 to TRBJ2-5; 14 bases map to TRBD2. The DNA end favors TRBJ2-7, so the J call may be wrong. Germline V gene lookup returns CDR1 SGHTA and CDR2 FQGTGA. The CDR3 is made up of 14 amino acids. The CDR3 here is CASSPGLAGDEQYF. CDR3 in DNA: TGTGCCAGCAGCCCGGGACTAGCGGGGGACGAGCAGTACTTC.

This chain connects TRBV7-2 to TRBJ2-4, with 11 bases aligning to TRBD2. The CDR3 totals 15 residues. V lost 1 base and J lost 15; bases outside the gene matches: 11. Per the germline V gene, CDR1 is SGHTA and CDR2 is FQGNSA. The chain's CDR3 is CASSLGLLAGDRGYF. CDR3 nucleotide sequence: TGTGCCAGCAGCTTAGGTTTACTAGCGGGGGACCGAGGGTACTTC.

This clone has only a few counts. This chain joins TRBV2 and TRBJ2-7; D may be TRBD1 (6 bases). Germline V lookup: CDR1 SNHLY, CDR2 FYNNEI. Deletions cut 6 bases from V and 0 bases from J, with 9 bases between. This CDR3 is 13 amino acids long. The CDR3 sequence is CASRRTASYEQYF. CDR3 nucleotides: TGTGCCAGCAGAAGGACAGCCTCCTACGAGCAGTACTTC.

This clone turned up a few times. This chain joins TRBV5-4 and TRBJ2-2, with 7 positions matching TRBD1. V gave up 4 bases and J gave up 1 base; unmatched junction bases: 4. There are 15 residues in the CDR3. Germline CDR1 SGHNT, CDR2 YYREEE (reference sequence). CDR3 amino acids: CASSPGQRNTGELFF. The CDR3 DNA reads as TGTGCCAGCAGCCCGGGACAGCGGAACACCGGGGAGCTGTTTTTT.

The genes are TRBV5-4 and TRBJ2-5, with D unresolved. Germline CDR1 SGHNT, CDR2 YYREEE (reference sequence). Trimming pared 9 bases from V and 2 bases from J, leaving 8 bases between. CDR3 length: 11 residues. CDR3: CATNLQETQYF. In DNA, the CDR3 is TGTGCCACTAACCTACAAGAGACCCAGTACTTC.

The chain is built from TRBV7-3 and TRBJ1-1; no clear D. Germline CDR1 is SGHTA and CDR2 is FQGTGA. The CDR3 totals 14 residues. Trimming removed 4 bases at V and 5 bases at J, with 14 bases between. The CDR3 DNA reads as TGTGCCAGCAGCTCTAACCCGAGGGTTACTGAAGCTTTCTTT. Residues: CASSSNPRVTEAFF. The whole variable domain, filled in from reference TRBV7-3 and TRBJ1-1, reads GAGVSQTPSNKVTEKGKYVELRCDPISGHTALYWYRQSLGQGPEFLIYFQGTGAADDSGLPNDRFFAVRPEGSVSTLKIQRTERGDSAVYLCASSSNPRVTEAFFGQGTRLTVV.

The rearrangement joins TRBV5-6 to TRBJ2-7, with TRBD2 identical over 9 bases. CDR1 and CDR2 (germline): SGHDT, YYEEEE. Trimming removed 4 bases from V and 11 bases from J; junction bases left unmatched: 10. The CDR3 contains 13 residues. The CDR3 is CASSRLPSGEKYF. In DNA form, the CDR3 reads TGTGCCAGCAGCCGACTACCTAGCGGGGAGAAGTACTTC.

The J gene is TRBJ2-3, the V gene TRBV7-2, with 9 bases that match TRBD2. CDR1 is SGHTA, CDR2 FQGNSA, per germline. V shed 5 bases and J 4 bases; nucleotides not matched to a gene: 10. The CDR3 is 16 amino acids. CDR3 protein: CASSNGLAPPSDTQYF. The CDR3 region has the DNA TGTGCCAGCAGCAACGGACTAGCGCCCCCCTCAGATACGCAGTATTTT.

This clone came up once. The chain is built from TRBV29-1 and TRBJ2-2; D perhaps matches TRBD2 (6 bases). Looked up from germline, CDR1 is SQVTM and CDR2 is ANQGSEA. V shed 4 bases and J shed 4 bases, with 7 bases lying between them. The CDR3 sequence is 12 residues long. The CDR3 DNA is TGCAGCGTTGCGCGGGGCACCGGGGAGCTGTTTTTT. This sequence encodes CSVARGTGELFF.

The chain combines TRBV5-1 with TRBJ2-2, with 10 bases lining up with TRBD2. The ends lost 6 bases at V and 3 bases at J; junction bases unmatched: 8. Germline V gene lookup returns CDR1 SGHRS and CDR2 YFSETQ. The CDR3 has 16 residues. CDR3 in DNA: TGCGCCAGCAACTCGGGGACTAGCGCGTACACCGGGGAGCTGTTTTTT. Translation gives CASNSGTSAYTGELFF.

This sequence joins TRBV7-9 and TRBJ2-7; 7 bases align to TRBD1. J gave up 4 bases and V 2 bases, and 8 bases lay outside the gene matches. This CDR3 is 15 amino acids long. Germline V gives CDR1 SEHNR, CDR2 FQNEAQ (reference sequence). DNA for the CDR3: TGTGCCAGCAGCTTACTCAGGGGGATGGGTTACGAGCAGTACTTC. Protein product: CASSLLRGMGYEQYF.

The chain couples TRBV30 to TRBJ2-5; D is possibly TRBD2 (6 bases). The CDR3 consists of 13 residues. Germline loops: CDR1 GTSNPN, CDR2 SVGIG (reference sequence). Trimming took off 3 bases at V and 2 bases at J, with 10 bases between the two ends. The CDR3 protein is CAWRGRRQETQYF. The DNA for the CDR3 is TGTGCCTGGAGGGGGAGGAGGCAAGAGACCCAGTACTTC. Combining the CDR3 with reference TRBV30 and TRBJ2-5 gives the whole variable domain SQTIHQWPATLVQPVGSPLSLECTVEGTSNPNLYWYRQAAGRGLQLLFYSVGIGQISSEVPQNLSASRPQDRQFILSSKKLLLSDSGFYLCAWRGRRQETQYFGPGTRLLVL.

In this sample, this clone turned up once. This chain links TRBV19 with TRBJ2-7, with D possibly matching TRBD1 (5 bases). The V end was cut by 5 bases, the J end by 0 bases, with 11 bases between. Germline CDR1 reads LNHDA; CDR2 reads SQIVND (reference sequence). This CDR3 is 14 amino acids long. CDR3 in amino acids: CASSGPGPSYEQYF. The CDR3 DNA sequence: TGTGCCAGTAGTGGTCCAGGGCCCTCCTACGAGCAGTACTTC.

This chain joins TRBV5-1 and TRBJ2-7; 7 bases line up with TRBD2. V shed 0 bases and J 0 bases; nucleotides not matched to a gene: 3. The CDR3 runs to 15 residues. Per germline, CDR1 SGHRS and CDR2 YFSETQ. CDR3 DNA sequence: TGCGCCAGCAGCTTGGAGGGACTATCCTCCTACGAGCAGTACTTC. Translation gives CASSLEGLSSYEQYF.

The chain uses TRBV5-4 and TRBJ1-4; D ambiguous. Looked up from germline, CDR1 is SGHNT and CDR2 is YYREEE (reference sequence). The CDR3 totals 13 residues. V lost 4 bases, J lost 7 bases, and 11 bases lay in between. CDR3 amino acids: CASSQGRVEKLFF. The CDR3 bases are TGTGCCAGCAGCCAAGGGAGGGTTGAAAAACTGTTTTTT.

The CDR3 here is CASSQLADRVGVEGYTF. The CDR3 DNA is TGCGCCAGCAGCCAGCTGGCCGACAGGGTCGGGGTCGAGGGCTACACCTTC. The chain uses TRBV4-1 and TRBJ1-2, with 7 bases matching TRBD1. The CDR3 length is 17 residues. The ends lost 3 bases at V and 8 bases at J; junction bases unmatched: 18. Per germline, CDR1 MGHRA and CDR2 YSYEKL.

The V call is TRBV19, the J call TRBJ1-1, with D unresolved. Trimming took 2 bases from V and 2 from J, leaving 15 bases between them. Germline loops: CDR1 LNHDA, CDR2 SQIVND (reference sequence). The CDR3 is made up of 16 amino acids. DNA of the CDR3: TGTGCCAGTAGTATACAGGCAGATTACATAAACACTGAAGCTTTCTTT. Translated, it gives CASSIQADYINTEAFF.

Only a few counts were recorded for this clone. The CDR3 is CASSATGWRLQPQHF. The CDR3 DNA is TGTGCCAGCAGTGCGACAGGGTGGCGGTTACAGCCCCAGCATTTT. The chain has TRBV6-5 and TRBJ1-5; 7 bases are shared with TRBD1. There are 15 residues in the CDR3. Germline V lookup: CDR1 MNHEY, CDR2 SVGAGI. Trimming at V came to 5 bases and at J to 7 bases, leaving 11 bases not matched to a gene.